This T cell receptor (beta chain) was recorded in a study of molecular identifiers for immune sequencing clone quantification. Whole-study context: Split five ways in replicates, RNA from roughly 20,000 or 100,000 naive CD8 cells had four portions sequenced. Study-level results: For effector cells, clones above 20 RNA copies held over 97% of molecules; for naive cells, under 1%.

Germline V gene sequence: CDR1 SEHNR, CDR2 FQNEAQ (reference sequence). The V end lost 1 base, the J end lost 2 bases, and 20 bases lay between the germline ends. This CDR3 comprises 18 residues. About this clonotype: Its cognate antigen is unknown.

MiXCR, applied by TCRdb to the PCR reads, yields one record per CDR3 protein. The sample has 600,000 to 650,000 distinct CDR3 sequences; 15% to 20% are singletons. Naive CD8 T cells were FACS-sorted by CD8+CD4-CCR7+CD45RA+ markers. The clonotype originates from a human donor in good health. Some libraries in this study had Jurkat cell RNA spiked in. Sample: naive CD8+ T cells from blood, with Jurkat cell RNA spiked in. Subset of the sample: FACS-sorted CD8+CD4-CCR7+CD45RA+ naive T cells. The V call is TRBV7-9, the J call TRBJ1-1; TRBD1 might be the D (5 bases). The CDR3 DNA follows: TGTGCCAGCAGCTTAGAAACGTCGGCAGGGTTAGCCAACACTGAAGCTTTCTTT. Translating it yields CASSLETSAGLANTEAFF.